In its sample, the clone carrying this T cell receptor beta chain was seen a few times. These data are taken from a study of cytomegalovirus exposure and HLA in healthy donors. The PCR used 60 Vbeta and 13 Jbeta primers. The repertoire was sequenced with immunoSEQ multiplex PCR; TCRdb's copy has only in-frame clones and lacks some. The data contain some 110,000 clones, approximately 85% of them seen just once; the ten biggest clones take up about 1.5%. Input material: PBMCs. The receptor was isolated from a man aged 50-59 years in good health and CMV-seronegative.

CDR3 DNA sequence: TGTGCCAGCAGGAGTTTGGTCGGTTCACCCCTCCACTTT. Translating gives CASRSLVGSPLHF. This chain connects TRBV28 to TRBJ1-6; D gene unclear. The CDR3 covers 13 residues. Trimming cost V 6 bases and J 9 bases, with 12 bases left between them. CDR1 MDHEN and CDR2 SYDVKM come from the germline V gene.